This entry lists 30 T cell receptor beta chains sequenced from one sample in a study of beta chain features in type 1 diabetes (dated by TCRdb to 2016 to 2019). The library was obtained by the immunoSEQ multiplex PCR assay. The High Capacity cDNA Reverse Transcription Kit was used to reverse transcribe all of the isolated RNA, meaning that expressed TCRB transcripts were what got sequenced. What TCRdb holds here is the immuneACCESS table cut down to in-frame rearrangements. Part of the clones is not present; checked against another copy, under half of the missing clones reflect an unresolved V gene, and the others are unexplained. The sample data list 300,000 to 400,000 clones, and more than 9.5% of these were observed just once. The ten largest clonotypes hold 0.015% of the sample. Material: naive CD4+ T cells from blood. The cell subset or site label here, explained by the study, means: true naive CD4+ T cells. The receptor source for this set is a woman in her twenties or thirties in good health.

The sample holds a few counts of this clone. The chain carries TRBV29-1 and TRBJ2-1, with TRBD2 matching over 9 bases. V trimming: 7 bases; J trimming: 9 bases; junction bases outside the gene matches: 19. Germline lookup yields CDR1 SQVTM and CDR2 ANQGSEA. There are 16 residues in the CDR3. CDR3 loop: CSAVGLGGRASSEQFF. For the CDR3, the DNA is TGCAGCGCCGTGGGGTTGGGCGGGAGGGCCTCGTCTGAGCAGTTCTTC.

This chain links TRBV7-2 with TRBJ2-3, with D tentatively TRBD2 (5 bases). V gave up 3 bases and J gave up 6 bases, with 10 bases separating them. Germline V gene lookup returns CDR1 SGHTA and CDR2 FQGNSA. This CDR3 region has 13 residues. CDR3 in amino acids: CASSLDRRDTQYF. The CDR3, as DNA: TGTGCCAGCAGCTTGGACCGGAGGGATACGCAGTATTTT.

This clone was counted a few times. In nucleotides, the CDR3 is TGTGCCTGGAGTGTTATCCGGTCCCTCGGCACAGATACGCAGTATTTT. This codes for CAWSVIRSLGTDTQYF. V usage is TRBV30 and J usage is TRBJ2-3, with no clear D. Trimming removed 0 bases from V and 1 base from J, with 14 bases in between. The CDR3 totals 16 residues. The germline gives CDR1 GTSNPN, CDR2 SVGIG (reference sequence).

About this clone: Mismatch with germline at one junction end may stem from a read error. Other nucleotide sequences in the sample specify the same CDR3. This chain connects TRBV7-7 to TRBJ2-5; D is undetermined. Germline V gives CDR1 SSHAT, CDR2 FNYEAQ (reference sequence). CDR3 length equals 13 residues. This chain's CDR3 is CASSSDIQETQYF. CDR3 DNA: TGTGCTAGCAGTTCCGACATCCAAGAGACCCAGTACTTC.

The table lists this clone with a few counts. V gene TRBV13 combines with J gene TRBJ2-7; 9 bases align to TRBD1. Germline values: CDR1 PRHDT, CDR2 FYEKMQ (reference sequence). The trim removed 5 bases at V and 3 bases at J, leaving 8 bases unmatched. The CDR3 contains 15 residues. The CDR3 DNA reads TGTGCCAGCAGCACGCTTCCGGGACAGGGCTACGAGCAGTACTTC. Its protein is CASSTLPGQGYEQYF.

This clone appeared a few times. DNA for the CDR3: TGTGCCAGCAGCTTAACTCAGGGGAACACTGAAGCTTTCTTT. Translated, it gives CASSLTQGNTEAFF. The chain links TRBV7-9 to TRBJ1-1; D possibly corresponds to TRBD1 (5 bases). This CDR3 has 14 residues. Between the trimmed V and J ends, which lost 2 bases and 1 base, there was a span of 8 bases. Germline CDR1 reads SEHNR; CDR2 reads FQNEAQ (reference sequence).

The chain recombines TRBV27 with TRBJ1-2; 12 nucleotides agree with TRBD1. This CDR3 region has 12 residues. V lost 8 bases, J lost 9 bases, and 4 bases stayed unmatched. The germline V gene encodes CDR1 MNHEY and CDR2 SMNVEV (reference sequence). CDR3 in amino acids: CASGDRGRSYTF. CDR3 coding DNA: TGTGCCAGCGGGGACAGGGGGCGAAGCTACACCTTC.

This clone was detected a few times. The rearrangement uses TRBV15 and TRBJ2-5, with D perhaps TRBD2 (5 bases). CDR1 and CDR2 from the germline V gene are LNHNV and YYDKDF (reference sequence). V was trimmed by 4 bases and J by 2 bases, leaving 14 bases between them. This CDR3 comprises 15 residues. The CDR3 DNA reads as TGTGCCACCAGCACCCGGCGCTCGGGGCAAGAGACCCAGTACTTC. Its translation: CATSTRRSGQETQYF.

This clone was recorded a few times. The chain has TRBV18 and TRBJ2-7; D is unclear. With 4 bases removed from V and 5 bases from J, the gap between germline ends came to 24 bases. This CDR3 region has 17 residues. In germline, CDR1 is KGHSH, CDR2 LQKENI. The CDR3 protein is CASSHVSTQKSSNEQYF. CDR3 bases: TGTGCCAGCTCACATGTCTCCACTCAAAAGTCCTCAAACGAGCAGTACTTC.

This chain uses TRBV7-2 with TRBJ2-1, with TRBD2 matching over 14 bases. The ends lost 5 bases at V and 15 bases at J; junction bases unmatched: 12. Germline CDR1 SGHTA, CDR2 FQGNSA. The CDR3 length is 15 residues. In nucleotides, the CDR3 is TGTGCCAGCAGCCCAACCCTGGGACTAGCGGGAGACCTGTTCTTC. Translating gives CASSPTLGLAGDLFF. Full variable domain (remainder filled in from reference TRBV7-2 and TRBJ2-1): GAGVSQSPSNKVTEKGKDVELRCDPISGHTALYWYRQSLGQGLEFLIYFQGNSAPDKSGLPSDRFSAERTGGSVSTLTIQRTQQEDSAVYLCASSPTLGLAGDLFFGPGTRLTVL.

This clone was seen a single time. This sequence joins TRBV5-1 and TRBJ2-7; 8 bases line up with TRBD1. The germline V gene has CDR1 SGHRS and CDR2 YFSETQ. V lost 4 bases, J lost 0 bases, and 6 bases stayed unmatched. There are 15 residues in the CDR3. CDR3 nucleotides: TGCGCCAGCAGCAGGCGGACAGGGAGCTCCTACGAGCAGTACTTC. It codes for CASSRRTGSSYEQYF.

The rearrangement links TRBV9 to TRBJ2-1, with 9 bases matching TRBD2. Unmatched junction bases numbered 9, after V lost 4 bases and J lost 4 bases. Germline V gene data show CDR1 as SGDLS and CDR2 as YYNGEE. The CDR3 totals 16 residues. CDR3 sequence: CASSPRTSGFYNEQFF. DNA for the CDR3: TGTGCCAGCAGCCCGCGAACTAGCGGGTTTTACAATGAGCAGTTCTTC. Based on the CDR3 plus reference TRBV9 and TRBJ2-1, the full variable domain is DSGVTQTPKHLITATGQRVTLRCSPRSGDLSVYWYQQSLDQGLQFLIQYYNGEERAKGNILERFSAQQFPDLHSELNLSSLELGDSALYFCASSPRTSGFYNEQFFGPGTRLTVL.

This rearrangement joins TRBV4-2 to TRBJ1-4; TRBD1 aligns across 7 bases. This CDR3 spans 15 amino acids. J lost 6 bases, V lost 4 bases, and 8 bases had no gene match. CDR1 LGHNA and CDR2 YNFKEQ come from the germline V gene. The CDR3 spells CASSPMGQGDEKLFF. CDR3 nucleotide sequence: TGTGCCAGCAGCCCAATGGGGCAGGGGGATGAAAAACTGTTTTTT.

The chain joins TRBV7-3 to TRBJ2-1; 7 nucleotides agree with TRBD2. V was pared by 4 bases and J by 4 bases, with 13 bases of the junction left unmatched. This CDR3 has 17 residues. Germline-derived CDR1 and CDR2 are SGHTA and FQGTGA. The CDR3 reads CASSSGPGREGYNEQFF. CDR3 nucleotide sequence: TGTGCCAGCAGCTCTGGGCCGGGGAGGGAGGGGTACAATGAGCAGTTCTTC.

In this sample, this clone turned up a few times. The chain combines TRBV27 with TRBJ2-3; perhaps TRBD1 as D (5 bases). V lost 6 bases and J lost 0, with 13 bases in between. Germline V gene lookup returns CDR1 MNHEY and CDR2 SMNVEV (reference sequence). The CDR3 spans 15 residues. The CDR3 loop is CASSGRQTSTDTQYF. The CDR3 region has the DNA TGTGCCAGCAGCGGGCGACAGACTAGCACAGATACGCAGTATTTT.

J is TRBJ1-4 and V is TRBV15, with TRBD1 matching over 8 bases. J was trimmed by 5 bases and V by 5 bases; bases with no gene match: 7. CDR1 LNHNV and CDR2 YYDKDF come from the germline V gene (reference sequence). The CDR3 has 15 residues. The CDR3 protein is CATSPRDRRNEKLFF. The DNA for the CDR3 is TGTGCCACCAGCCCACGGGACAGGAGAAATGAAAAACTGTTTTTT.

This clone was seen many times. J is TRBJ2-4 and V is TRBV7-9; D gene unclear. CDR3 length equals 14 residues. Between the trimmed V and J ends, which lost 4 bases and 5 bases, there was a span of 12 bases. Germline CDR1 reads SEHNR; CDR2 reads FQNEAQ (reference sequence). The CDR3 protein is CASSSDAEENIQYF. CDR3 coding DNA: TGTGCCAGCAGCTCAGACGCTGAGGAAAACATTCAGTACTTC.

This clone was observed a handful of times. This chain uses TRBV2 with TRBJ1-5, with TRBD1 matching 7 bases. The CDR3 has 14 residues. V was pared by 7 bases and J by 7 bases, with 10 bases of the junction left unmatched. Germline CDR1 and CDR2: SNHLY and FYNNEI. This CDR3 reads CASNRDREGQPQHF. For the CDR3, the DNA is TGTGCCAGCAACAGAGACAGGGAAGGACAGCCCCAGCATTTT. Drawing the rest from reference TRBV2 and TRBJ1-5, the complete variable domain is EPEVTQTPSHQVTQMGQEVILRCVPISNHLYFYWYRQILGQKVEFLVSFYNNEISEKSEIFDDQFSVERPDGSNFTLKIRSTKLEDSAMYFCASNRDREGQPQHFGDGTRLSIL.

This clone was observed a few times. Here the CDR3 reads CSVAPGTDTQYF. The CDR3 DNA reads TGCAGCGTTGCTCCGGGCACAGATACGCAGTATTTT. The chain combines TRBV29-1 with TRBJ2-3; D is unresolved. Trimming left V 4 bases short and J 1 base short, with 6 bases between. Germline V gene lookup returns CDR1 SQVTM and CDR2 ANQGSEA. The CDR3 consists of 12 residues.

This clone was detected a few times. This chain uses TRBV19 with TRBJ2-3, with 11 bases identical to TRBD2. Losses at the gene ends were 5 bases for V and 1 base for J; bases not matched to a gene: 5. Germline V gene lookup returns CDR1 LNHDA and CDR2 SQIVND (reference sequence). The CDR3 length is 16 residues. CDR3 protein: CASSVTSGSRTDTQYF. CDR3 DNA: TGTGCCAGTAGTGTAACTAGCGGGAGCCGCACAGATACGCAGTATTTT.

This clone was detected only once. V usage is TRBV4-1 and J usage is TRBJ1-1; tentative D call: TRBD1 (5 bases). V lost 2 bases and J lost 1, with 11 bases in between. The CDR3 spans 15 residues. The germline V gene has CDR1 MGHRA and CDR2 YSYEKL. The CDR3 DNA reads as TGCGCCAGCAGCCAACCCGGGACTTCGAACACTGAAGCTTTCTTT. This gives the protein CASSQPGTSNTEAFF.

The chain has TRBV14 and TRBJ2-1; the match to TRBD2 covers 14 bases. The CDR3 covers 20 residues. Germline CDR1 reads SGHDN; CDR2 reads FVKESK. The junction had 10 bases not matched to a gene; V was cut back by 3 bases and J by 0 bases. The CDR3 loop reads CASSHSGTSGRRGSYNEQFF. CDR3 nucleotides: TGTGCCAGCAGCCATTCAGGGACTAGCGGGAGACGGGGCTCCTACAATGAGCAGTTCTTC.

A few counts support this clone. The chain links TRBV28 to TRBJ1-5; the D gene is possibly TRBD1 (5 bases). The germline gives CDR1 MDHEN, CDR2 SYDVKM. Trimming shortened V by 2 bases and J by 7 bases, and 21 bases separated the two germline ends. This CDR3 region has 17 residues. CDR3 coding DNA: TGTGCCAGCAGTTTAATTGGGGACTTCATGAAATCGCAGCCCCAGCATTTT. Translated: CASSLIGDFMKSQPQHF.

The sample holds a few counts of this clone. The V call is TRBV7-2, the J call TRBJ1-4, with D perhaps TRBD1 (6 bases). Germline V gene sequence: CDR1 SGHTA, CDR2 FQGNSA. Trimming cost V 6 bases and J 10 bases, with 12 bases left between them. There are 12 residues in the CDR3. CDR3 amino acids: CASRYTGTKLFF. Here the CDR3 DNA reads TGTGCCAGCAGATACACAGGGACAAAACTGTTTTTT.

The table lists this clone with a few counts. V and J are TRBV7-9 and TRBJ2-7; TRBD2 matches at 8 bases. Germline-derived CDR1 and CDR2 are SEHNR and FQNEAQ (reference sequence). Germline trimming cut 5 bases from V and 6 bases from J; bases unmatched to any gene: 9. The CDR3 is made up of 14 amino acids. The CDR3 DNA reads as TGTGCCAGCAGCGCAGCGGGAGCCGCCTCCGAGCAGTACTTC. Amino acids: CASSAAGAASEQYF.

The genes are TRBV10-3 and TRBJ1-5; D not resolved. V lost 3 bases and J 7 bases, leaving 10 bases between the germline ends. Looked up from germline, CDR1 is ENHRY and CDR2 is SYGVKD. The CDR3 sequence is 13 residues long. The CDR3, as DNA: TGTGCCATCAGTGACCCGGAGAGGCAGCCCCAGCATTTT. This codes for CAISDPERQPQHF.

J is TRBJ2-2 and V is TRBV9; possibly TRBD2 for D (6 bases). V dropped 3 bases and J dropped 6 bases, with 15 bases sitting between them. Per germline, CDR1 SGDLS and CDR2 YYNGEE. The CDR3 spans 15 residues. CDR3 sequence: CASSGTSGVSGELFF. The CDR3 DNA reads as TGTGCCAGCAGCGGGACGTCGGGAGTGTCCGGGGAGCTGTTTTTT.

This clone has more than one count but fewer than ten. This chain connects TRBV10-3 to TRBJ2-6, with 8 bases identical to TRBD1. Per germline, CDR1 ENHRY and CDR2 SYGVKD. The CDR3 is made up of 16 amino acids. With V trimmed by 8 bases and J by 0 bases, 6 bases remained unmatched. CDR3 in amino acids: CAIDQGASSGANVLTF. For the CDR3, the DNA is TGTGCCATCGATCAGGGGGCCAGCTCTGGGGCCAACGTCCTGACTTTC.

This clone was picked up a small number of times. The chain couples TRBV6-5 to TRBJ1-2; D is possibly TRBD1 (5 bases). This CDR3 region has 15 residues. Trimming shortened V by 2 bases and J by 4 bases, and 14 bases separated the two germline ends. Germline V gives CDR1 MNHEY, CDR2 SVGAGI. CDR3 amino acids: CASSYAPTAFYGYTF. CDR3 in DNA: TGTGCCAGCAGTTACGCACCGACAGCCTTCTATGGCTACACCTTC.

This clone was detected only a few times. V is TRBV9 and J is TRBJ1-2; a weak D match, TRBD1 (5 bases). V was cut by 2 bases and J by 4 bases, with 24 bases left in between. Per the germline V gene, CDR1 is SGDLS and CDR2 is YYNGEE. This CDR3 contains 18 residues. DNA of the CDR3: TGTGCCAGCAGCGTTGGAAGGGGTGGTAGGGGCCAGATCTATGGCTACACCTTC. The encoded protein is CASSVGRGGRGQIYGYTF.